This entry lists 21 T cell receptor beta chains sequenced from one sample in a study of T-cell reconstitution after alpha-beta-depleted transplantation in children. Unique molecular identifiers were used to barcode this TCRbeta library. TCRdb reprocessed the PCR reads via MiXCR and lists one record per CDR3 protein. The sample yields 400,000 to 500,000 distinct CDR3 sequences, roughly a tenth seen once. Sequencing used PBMCs from the stem cell graft donor, obtained from the stem cell graft. The receptors were gathered from a human donor who donated a stem cell graft to a child with acute myeloid leukemia.

This clonotype was detected many times. This rearrangement joins TRBV12-3 or TRBV12-4 to TRBJ2-1; TRBD2 agrees at 7 bases. The ends lost 3 bases at V and 2 bases at J; junction bases unmatched: 4. The CDR3 has 15 amino acids. The chain's CDR3 is CASSFSGGAYNEQFF. DNA of the CDR3: TGTGCCAGCAGTTTTAGTGGGGGGGCCTACAATGAGCAGTTCTTC.

The genes are TRBV4-1 and TRBJ2-1, with 10 bases matching TRBD2. The V gene end was trimmed by 1 base and the J gene end by 7 bases; junction bases not matched to a gene: 7. This CDR3 contains 16 residues. The V gene's germline CDR1 is MGHRA and CDR2 YSYEKL. The CDR3 here is CASSQGLAGVKNEQFF. As DNA, the CDR3 is TGCGCCAGCAGCCAAGGGCTAGCGGGAGTTAAGAATGAGCAGTTCTTC.

At least ten counts were recorded for this clonotype. This chain joins TRBV7-6 and TRBJ2-3; D remains unclear. The CDR3 has 12 amino acids. V was shortened by 2 bases and J by 1 base, with 1 base between the two germline ends. CDR1 and CDR2 from the germline V gene are SGHVS and FNYEAQ. CDR3 coding DNA: TGTGCCAGCAGCTTACGCACAGATACGCAGTATTTT. Translating it yields CASSLRTDTQYF. Combining the CDR3 with reference TRBV7-6 and TRBJ2-3 gives the whole variable domain GAGVSQSPRYKVTKRGQDVALRCDPISGHVSLYWYRQALGQGPEFLTYFNYEAQQDKSGLPNDRFSAERPEGSISTLTIQRTEQRDSAMYRCASSLRTDTQYFGPGTRLTVL.

The table lists this clonotype with many counts. The J gene is TRBJ2-5, the V gene TRBV7-2; a possible D gene is TRBD1 (6 bases). The V gene's germline CDR1 is SGHTA and CDR2 FQGNSA. The CDR3 loop spans 13 amino acids. The V end lost 5 bases, the J end lost 4 bases, and 11 bases lay between the germline ends. This CDR3 is CASSDTGRETQYF. The CDR3 nucleotides are TGTGCCAGCAGCGATACAGGGCGAGAGACCCAGTACTTC.

The gene calls are TRBV5-1 and TRBJ2-5; a weak D match, TRBD2 (5 bases). The CDR3 extends over 15 amino acids. The germline gives CDR1 SGHRS, CDR2 YFSETQ. The V end was cut by 1 base, the J end by 5 bases, with 15 bases between. CDR3 DNA: TGCGCCAGCAGCTTGCTCGGGGTGGTCGAGGAGACCCAGTACTTC. This sequence encodes CASSLLGVVEETQYF.

The chain is built from TRBV29-1 and TRBJ2-3; D not certain. Trimming removed 6 bases from V and 2 bases from J, with 6 bases in between. The germline CDR1 and CDR2 sequences are SQVTM and ANQGSEA. This CDR3 is 11 amino acids long. The CDR3: CSVGNTDTQYF. The CDR3, as DNA: TGCAGCGTCGGAAACACAGATACGCAGTATTTT.

The chain recombines TRBV5-1 with TRBJ2-1, with TRBD2 matching 7 bases. CDR1 is SGHRS and CDR2 is YFSETQ in the germline V gene. The CDR3 covers 18 residues. J lost 3 bases, V lost 0 bases, and 12 bases had no gene match. For the CDR3, the DNA is TGCGCCAGCAGCTTGGGGGGCAGAACTAGCGCGTACTACAATGAGCAGTTCTTC. This translates into CASSLGGRTSAYYNEQFF.

V is TRBV7-2 and J is TRBJ2-3; a possible D gene is TRBD2 (5 bases). The germline V and J ends were trimmed by 7 bases and 6 bases, with 11 bases remaining between them. The CDR3 extends over 12 amino acids. Per the germline V gene, CDR1 is SGHTA and CDR2 is FQGNSA. CDR3: CASKYPGDTQYF. CDR3 DNA sequence: TGTGCCAGCAAATATCCGGGGGATACGCAGTATTTT.

This clonotype has only a few counts. This chain joins TRBV20-1 and TRBJ2-1, with a weak D call TRBD2 (6 bases). Germline lookup yields CDR1 DFQATT and CDR2 SNEGSKA (reference sequence). Trimming took 6 bases from V and 2 from J, leaving 8 bases between them. The CDR3 runs to 12 residues. CDR3 sequence (DNA): TGCAGTGCCCCGGGAGCCTACAATGAGCAGTTCTTC. The encoded protein is CSAPGAYNEQFF.

This clonotype has a count of ten or more. The V call is TRBV15, the J call TRBJ2-1, with 8 bases lining up with TRBD2. The J segment lost 0 bases and the V segment lost 2 bases, leaving 3 bases of the junction unmatched. The germline V gene has CDR1 LNHNV and CDR2 YYDKDF (reference sequence). This CDR3 has 16 residues. The CDR3 coding sequence is TGTGCCACCAGCAGAAGTGCGGGGGGCTCCTACAATGAGCAGTTCTTC. As protein: CATSRSAGGSYNEQFF.

This clonotype was detected a few times. This sequence joins TRBV7-3 and TRBJ2-2; 10 bases match TRBD2. In germline, CDR1 is SGHTA, CDR2 FQGTGA. This CDR3 has 16 amino acids. Losses at the gene ends were 5 bases for V and 1 base for J; bases not matched to a gene: 4. The CDR3 sequence: CASSPGTSENTGELFF. For the CDR3, the DNA is TGTGCCAGCAGCCCCGGGACTAGCGAGAACACCGGGGAGCTGTTTTTT.

The V gene is TRBV5-1, the J gene TRBJ2-7; D might be TRBD2 (5 bases). The V gene's germline CDR1 is SGHRS and CDR2 YFSETQ. V was cut by 4 bases and J by 5 bases, with 16 bases left in between. This CDR3 has 14 residues. The CDR3 coding sequence is TGCGCCAGCAGCCCCGAGGGTCGCATGGACGAGCAGTACTTC. Its translation is CASSPEGRMDEQYF.

In its sample, this clonotype was seen many times. This chain uses TRBV20-1 with TRBJ1-2, with D possibly matching TRBD1 (6 bases). This CDR3 has 13 amino acids. Per the germline V gene, CDR1 is DFQATT and CDR2 is SNEGSKA (reference sequence). Between the trimmed V and J ends, which lost 3 bases and 0 bases, there was a span of 8 bases. The CDR3 DNA sequence: TGCAGTGCTAGCAGGGGTGCTAACTATGGCTACACCTTC. It encodes CSASRGANYGYTF.

This chain connects TRBV18 to TRBJ1-5; D unclear. V lost 6 bases and J 2 bases, leaving 14 bases between the germline ends. CDR1 is KGHSH, CDR2 LQKENI, per germline. CDR3 length: 15 residues. For the CDR3, the DNA is TGTGCCAGCTCCCGGGTTTCCGGGGGCAATCAGCCCCAGCATTTT. Translating gives CASSRVSGGNQPQHF. The full variable domain, with the rest looked up from reference TRBV18 and TRBJ1-5, is NAGVMQNPRHLVRRRGQEARLRCSPMKGHSHVYWYRQLPEEGLKFMVYLQKENIIDESGMPKERFSAEFPKEGPSILRIQQVVRGDSAAYFCASSRVSGGNQPQHFGDGTRLSIL.

This clonotype came up a few times. This chain uses TRBV7-2 with TRBJ2-7; tentative D call: TRBD1 (6 bases). CDR3 length: 13 amino acids. With 5 bases removed from V and 3 bases from J, the gap between germline ends came to 11 bases. The germline gives CDR1 SGHTA, CDR2 FQGNSA. CDR3 nucleotide sequence: TGTGCCAGCAGCCTAGGACAGCTCTACGAGCAGTACGTC. Translation gives CASSLGQLYEQYV.

This chain uses TRBV3-1 with TRBJ1-1; no definite D call. CDR1 and CDR2 (germline): LGHDT, YNNKEL (reference sequence). V was shortened by 4 bases and J by 4 bases, with 19 bases between the two germline ends. The CDR3 sequence is 16 residues long. DNA for the CDR3: TGTGCCAGCAGCCCCATAAAGTCGGGAGTGGGCACTGAAGCTTTCTTT. Protein sequence: CASSPIKSGVGTEAFF.

The V and J genes are TRBV6-2 or TRBV6-3 and TRBJ2-2; TRBD1 matches at 9 bases. Looked up from germline, CDR1 is MNHEY and CDR2 is SVGEGT. V was clipped by 5 bases and J by 5 bases; unmatched bases: 3. CDR3 length: 14 amino acids. Written as DNA, the CDR3 is TGTGCCAGCAGTACAGGGGGCTGGACCGGGGAGCTGTTTTTT. Protein sequence: CASSTGGWTGELFF.

This clonotype was seen only a few times. The genes are TRBV29-1 and TRBJ1-2; a weak D match, TRBD1 (6 bases). The V and J ends lost 5 bases and 5 bases respectively, with 12 bases between them. This CDR3 contains 12 residues. CDR1 SQVTM and CDR2 ANQGSEA come from the germline V gene. The CDR3 is CSVPSGAYGYTF. In DNA, the CDR3 is TGCAGCGTTCCATCAGGGGCTTATGGCTACACCTTC.

With respect to this clonotype: A read error is possible here, since a much larger clone lies one base away. The V call is TRBV12-3 or TRBV12-4, the J call TRBJ2-1; D is undetermined. The CDR3 has 15 residues. CDR3 DNA sequence: TGTGCCTGCAGCCAAGACATGACCTCCTACAATGAGCAGTTCTTC. Protein product: CACSQDMTSYNEQFF.

The V gene is TRBV5-6, the J gene TRBJ2-7, with D possibly TRBD1 on 6 matching bases. This CDR3 spans 14 amino acids. Germline CDR1 is SGHDT and CDR2 is YYEEEE. The CDR3 DNA sequence: TGTGCCAGCAGCTTCCAGGGGAACTCCTCCGAGCAGTACGTC. This sequence encodes CASSFQGNSSEQYV.

This clonotype was counted at least ten times. The J gene is TRBJ2-5, the V gene TRBV20-1; D remains ambiguous. Looked up from germline, CDR1 is DFQATT and CDR2 is SNEGSKA (reference sequence). This CDR3 spans 13 amino acids. Trimming pared 0 bases from V and 3 bases from J, leaving 8 bases between. CDR3 residues: CSARELGKETQYF. The CDR3 coding sequence is TGCAGTGCTAGAGAGCTCGGCAAAGAGACCCAGTACTTC.